This is a list of T cell receptor beta chains from one sample in a study of blood T cells in healthy people across ages. Using its own MiXCR run on the 5' RACE reads, TCRdb lists one record per CDR3 protein. The repertoire holds more than 500,000 distinct CDR3 sequences, with about 27% as singletons. These records were also assigned to another study, of T cells of mothers and their children.

The sequenced sample consisted of blood. The origin of the receptors is a boy younger than 10 in good health. Each CDR3 is given with its conserved first and last residue. The order of the fields is D gene, J gene, V gene, clone size, CDR3 protein, CDR3 DNA. D genes are given only for firm matches. Some rows mark clone size as missing; the rest say once, few, many or name a class of expanded clone.

d_call: TRBD1
j_call: TRBJ1-4
v_call: TRBV20-1
clone_size: NA
cdr3_aa: CSARDRGQGSYEKLFF
cdr3_nt: TGCAGTGCTAGAGATCGCGGACAGGGCAGTTATGAAAAACTGTTTTTT

d_call: TRBD2
j_call: TRBJ2-1
v_call: TRBV20-1
clone_size: few
cdr3_aa: CSAERVAGANEQFF
cdr3_nt: TGCAGTGCCGAGCGGGTAGCGGGAGCTAATGAGCAGTTCTTC

d_call: NA
j_call: TRBJ2-7
v_call: TRBV19
clone_size: NA
cdr3_aa: CASSIESRGEQYF
cdr3_nt: TGTGCCAGTAGTATAGAGTCCCGAGGCGAGCAGTACTTC

d_call: TRBD2
j_call: TRBJ2-1
v_call: TRBV12-3/TRBV12-4
clone_size: few
cdr3_aa: CASSSGASGVYEQFF
cdr3_nt: TGTGCCAGCAGTTCTGGGGCTAGCGGGGTATATGAGCAGTTCTTC

d_call: TRBD1
j_call: TRBJ1-1
v_call: TRBV5-1
clone_size: NA
cdr3_aa: CASSPGTGTTEAFF
cdr3_nt: TGCGCCAGCAGCCCCGGGACAGGGACCACTGAAGCTTTCTTT

d_call: TRBD1
j_call: TRBJ1-2
v_call: TRBV30
clone_size: NA
cdr3_aa: CAWKKTGDYYGYTF
cdr3_nt: TGTGCCTGGAAAAAGACAGGGGATTACTATGGCTACACCTTC

d_call: NA
j_call: TRBJ2-5
v_call: TRBV30
clone_size: NA
cdr3_aa: CAWSVRAVQETQYF
cdr3_nt: TGTGCCTGGAGTGTACGAGCGGTGCAAGAGACCCAGTACTTC

d_call: NA
j_call: TRBJ2-5
v_call: TRBV5-1
clone_size: NA
cdr3_aa: CASSLEYAGETQYF
cdr3_nt: TGCGCCAGCAGCTTGGAATATGCCGGAGAGACCCAGTACTTC

d_call: NA
j_call: TRBJ2-2
v_call: TRBV27
clone_size: few
cdr3_aa: CASSLGGNGELFF
cdr3_nt: TGTGCCAGTTCCCTTGGAGGGAACGGGGAGCTGTTTTTT

d_call: NA
j_call: TRBJ1-2
v_call: TRBV14
clone_size: NA
cdr3_aa: CASSQDRGWRNYGYTF
cdr3_nt: TGTGCCAGCAGCCAAGACCGGGGATGGCGTAACTATGGCTACACCTTC

d_call: TRBD1
j_call: TRBJ1-1
v_call: TRBV29-1
clone_size: many
cdr3_aa: CSVGTGQTNTEAFF
cdr3_nt: TGCAGCGTCGGAACGGGACAGACGAACACTGAAGCTTTCTTT

d_call: TRBD1
j_call: TRBJ2-3
v_call: TRBV12-3/TRBV12-4
clone_size: NA
cdr3_aa: CASSLSVQGTDTQYF
cdr3_nt: TGTGCCAGCAGTTTATCGGTACAGGGGACAGATACGCAGTATTTT

d_call: NA
j_call: TRBJ2-6
v_call: TRBV4-3
clone_size: many
cdr3_aa: CASSQLTEANVLTF
cdr3_nt: TGCGCCAGCAGCCAGCTGACCGAGGCCAACGTCCTGACTTTC

d_call: NA
j_call: TRBJ2-3
v_call: TRBV10-3
clone_size: few
cdr3_aa: CAINGGSEGTDTQYF
cdr3_nt: TGTGCCATCAATGGGGGGAGTGAGGGCACAGATACGCAGTATTTT

d_call: TRBD2
j_call: TRBJ2-1
v_call: TRBV7-3
clone_size: few
cdr3_aa: CASSSGTSGGDEQFF
cdr3_nt: TGTGCCAGCAGCTCCGGGACTAGCGGGGGGGATGAGCAGTTCTTC

d_call: NA
j_call: TRBJ1-1
v_call: TRBV2
clone_size: NA
cdr3_aa: CASSGGFEAFF
cdr3_nt: TGTGCCAGTTCCGGCGGGTTTGAAGCTTTCTTT

d_call: TRBD1
j_call: TRBJ1-2
v_call: TRBV10-3
clone_size: few
cdr3_aa: CAVSTGGIYGYTF
cdr3_nt: TGTGCCGTCTCGACAGGGGGTATCTATGGCTACACCTTC

d_call: NA
j_call: TRBJ2-4
v_call: TRBV21-1
clone_size: NA
cdr3_aa: CASSKGDRFNTAKNIQYF
cdr3_nt: TGTGCCAGCAGCAAAGGGGACAGATTCAATACGGCCAAAAACATTCAGTACTTC

d_call: NA
j_call: TRBJ2-7
v_call: TRBV7-2
clone_size: NA
cdr3_aa: CASSLGLSGSHEQYF
cdr3_nt: TGTGCCAGCAGCTTAGGACTGTCTGGGTCCCACGAGCAGTACTTC

d_call: NA
j_call: TRBJ2-3
v_call: TRBV12-5
clone_size: few
cdr3_aa: CASDVGGASTDTQYF
cdr3_nt: TGTGCTAGTGACGTGGGGGGAGCTAGCACAGATACGCAGTATTTT

d_call: NA
j_call: TRBJ2-5
v_call: TRBV10-3
clone_size: NA
cdr3_aa: CAIAHKRRETQYF
cdr3_nt: TGTGCCATCGCCCATAAGCGCCGGGAGACCCAGTACTTC

d_call: NA
j_call: TRBJ2-1
v_call: TRBV29-1
clone_size: NA
cdr3_aa: CSVEGQNTYNEQFF
cdr3_nt: TGCAGCGTTGAAGGCCAGAATACCTACAATGAGCAGTTCTTC

d_call: NA
j_call: TRBJ2-7
v_call: TRBV7-9
clone_size: few
cdr3_aa: CASSLPYRRYEQYF
cdr3_nt: TGTGCCAGCAGCTTGCCCTACAGGCGCTACGAGCAGTACTTC

d_call: TRBD2
j_call: TRBJ2-1
v_call: TRBV2
clone_size: few
cdr3_aa: CASSDRGGVNEQFF
cdr3_nt: TGTGCCAGCAGTGACCGGGGGGGCGTAAATGAGCAGTTCTTC

d_call: NA
j_call: TRBJ2-7
v_call: TRBV3-1
clone_size: few
cdr3_aa: CASSRGGRGEQYF
cdr3_nt: TGTGCCAGCAGCCGGGGGGGCCGTGGCGAGCAGTACTTC

d_call: TRBD1
j_call: TRBJ1-5
v_call: TRBV6-5
clone_size: NA
cdr3_aa: CASSRDRVNQPQHF
cdr3_nt: TGTGCCAGCAGTCGGGACAGGGTCAATCAGCCCCAGCATTTT

d_call: NA
j_call: TRBJ2-4
v_call: TRBV27
clone_size: few
cdr3_aa: CASGRGGTKNIQYF
cdr3_nt: TGTGCCAGTGGTCGTGGTGGGACCAAAAACATTCAGTACTTC

d_call: NA
j_call: TRBJ1-6
v_call: TRBV6-1
clone_size: few
cdr3_aa: CASSEIWLGFNSPLHF
cdr3_nt: TGTGCCAGCAGTGAAATTTGGTTGGGGTTTAATTCACCCCTCCACTTT

d_call: NA
j_call: TRBJ1-1
v_call: TRBV2
clone_size: NA
cdr3_aa: CASSRENSEAFF
cdr3_nt: TGTGCCAGCAGTAGAGAGAACTCTGAAGCTTTCTTT

d_call: NA
j_call: TRBJ2-1
v_call: TRBV29-1
clone_size: many
cdr3_aa: CTLRVAGVSYNEQFF
cdr3_nt: TGCACCCTGAGAGTGGCAGGGGTCTCCTACAATGAGCAGTTCTTC

d_call: NA
j_call: TRBJ2-7
v_call: TRBV19
clone_size: few
cdr3_aa: CASSIRGGQALSYEQYF
cdr3_nt: TGTGCCAGTAGTATCAGGGGGGGCCAGGCCCTCTCCTACGAGCAGTACTTC

d_call: TRBD1
j_call: TRBJ2-3
v_call: TRBV4-3
clone_size: NA
cdr3_aa: CASSRTGGFGDTQYF
cdr3_nt: TGCGCCAGCAGCCGGACAGGGGGCTTTGGAGATACGCAGTATTTT

d_call: NA
j_call: TRBJ1-5
v_call: TRBV2
clone_size: NA
cdr3_aa: CASSEALGDQPQHF
cdr3_nt: TGTGCCAGCAGTGAAGCGCTGGGGGATCAGCCCCAGCATTTT

d_call: NA
j_call: TRBJ2-1
v_call: TRBV6-6
clone_size: NA
cdr3_aa: CASSLSGGNEQFF
cdr3_nt: TGTGCCAGCAGTTTAAGTGGTGGCAATGAGCAGTTCTTC

d_call: NA
j_call: TRBJ2-3
v_call: TRBV7-6
clone_size: NA
cdr3_aa: CASSERPSTDTQYF
cdr3_nt: TGTGCCAGCAGCGAGAGGCCTAGCACAGATACGCAGTATTTT

d_call: TRBD1
j_call: TRBJ2-3
v_call: TRBV4-1
clone_size: NA
cdr3_aa: CASSQEGQDPQYF
cdr3_nt: TGCGCCAGCAGCCAAGAGGGACAGGATCCGCAGTATTTT

d_call: TRBD1
j_call: TRBJ1-2
v_call: TRBV15
clone_size: once
cdr3_aa: CATSREPGQIGVGYGYTF
cdr3_nt: TGTGCCACCAGCAGAGAACCGGGACAGATCGGTGTAGGCTATGGCTACACCTTC

d_call: NA
j_call: TRBJ2-1
v_call: TRBV2
clone_size: NA
cdr3_aa: CASSEGPRGDGEQFF
cdr3_nt: TGTGCCAGCAGTGAAGGCCCTAGGGGAGATGGTGAGCAGTTCTTC

d_call: TRBD1
j_call: TRBJ2-3
v_call: TRBV5-1
clone_size: few
cdr3_aa: CASSGTGGLSVTQYF
cdr3_nt: TGCGCCAGCAGCGGGACAGGGGGCCTATCGGTTACGCAGTATTTT

d_call: TRBD1
j_call: TRBJ2-1
v_call: TRBV11-3
clone_size: once
cdr3_aa: CASRRRDRGPNEQFF
cdr3_nt: TGTGCCAGCAGACGCCGGGACAGGGGGCCCAATGAGCAGTTCTTC

d_call: NA
j_call: TRBJ2-7
v_call: TRBV6-6
clone_size: few
cdr3_aa: CASSYGSRPGPEQYF
cdr3_nt: TGTGCCAGCAGTTACGGGTCCCGCCCAGGGCCCGAGCAGTACTTC

d_call: TRBD1
j_call: TRBJ2-1
v_call: TRBV7-9
clone_size: few
cdr3_aa: CASSSPDRVGINEQFF
cdr3_nt: TGTGCCAGCAGCTCGCCCGACAGGGTCGGGATCAATGAGCAGTTCTTC